The source of this T cell receptor (beta chain) is a study of identical twins. This clonotype was counted at least ten times. The donor group consisted entirely of healthy Caucasians. TCRdb itself ran the 5' RACE reads through MiXCR, one entry per CDR3 protein. The sample holds about 690,000 distinct CDR3 sequences; roughly 6% are singletons and the top ten take 1.5% to 2%. Germline CDR1 MNHNS, CDR2 SASEGT. Trimming pared 5 bases from V and 2 bases from J, leaving 12 bases between. The CDR3 runs 14 residues. The receptor comes from a man aged 18 to 30 in good health. This rearrangement joins TRBV6-1 to TRBJ2-5, with D possibly matching TRBD1 (5 bases). The sample consisted of naive T cells sorted from blood. The CDR3 nucleotides read TGTGCCAGCAGTCCACAGGCAGCACAAGAGACCCAGTACTTC. This translates into CASSPQAAQETQYF.